The clone carrying this T cell receptor (beta chain) has just one count. These data belong to a study of blood T cell repertoires in COVID-19. CDR3 size: 14 residues. V was clipped by 7 bases and J by 7 bases, with 17 bases between them. Germline V gene data show CDR1 as LNHDA and CDR2 as SQIVND (reference sequence). Repertoires were generated with immunoSEQ multiplex PCR, while TCRdb's copy carries only in-frame clones and drops some. The repertoire holds 240,000 or so clones, with roughly 80% as singletons. This chain joins TRBV19 and TRBJ1-5; TRBD1 is a possible D gene (6 bases). The specimen sequenced was peripheral blood. This clonotype originated in a woman between 18 and 30 years old with acute or convalescent COVID-19. For the CDR3, the DNA is TGTGCCAGTAACATACAGGGACGGGAACAGCCCCAGCATTTT. It encodes CASNIQGREQPQHF.